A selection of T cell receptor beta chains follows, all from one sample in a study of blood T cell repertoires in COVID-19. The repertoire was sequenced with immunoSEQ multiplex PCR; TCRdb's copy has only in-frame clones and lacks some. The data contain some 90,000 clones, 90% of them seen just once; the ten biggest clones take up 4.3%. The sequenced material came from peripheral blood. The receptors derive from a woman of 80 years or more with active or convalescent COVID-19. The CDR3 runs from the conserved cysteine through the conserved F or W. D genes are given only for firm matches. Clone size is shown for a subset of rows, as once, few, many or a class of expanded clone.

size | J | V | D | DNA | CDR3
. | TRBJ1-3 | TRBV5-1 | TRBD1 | TGCGCCAGCAGCAACCCGGGACAGCGAAACACCATATATTTT | CASSNPGQRNTIYF
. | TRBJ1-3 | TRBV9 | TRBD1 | TGTGCCAGCAGCGTACAAACCGGGACAGGGGAAAACACCATATATTTT | CASSVQTGTGENTIYF
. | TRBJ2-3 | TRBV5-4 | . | TGTGCCAGCAGGGCGGGTAGCTTGGATTCGGCAGATACGCAGTATTTT | CASRAGSLDSADTQYF
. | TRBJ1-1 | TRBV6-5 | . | TGTGCCAGCAGTTATCAAGGGGGGAACACTGAAGCTTTCTTT | CASSYQGGNTEAFF
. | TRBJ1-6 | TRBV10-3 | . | TGTGCCATCAGTGATCAGGGTGTAGGACCCCTCCACTTT | CAISDQGVGPLHF
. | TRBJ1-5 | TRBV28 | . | TGTGCCAGCAGTTTATTCCGGGGGAATTACCAGCCCCAGCATTTT | CASSLFRGNYQPQHF
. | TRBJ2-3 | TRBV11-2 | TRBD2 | TGTGCCAGCAGCTTATTAGCGGGAGCCTCGACAGATACGCAGTATTTT | CASSLLAGASTDTQYF
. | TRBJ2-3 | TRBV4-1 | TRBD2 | TGCGCCAGCAGCCAAGACGGGAGGGCTACAGATACGCAGTATTTT | CASSQDGRATDTQYF
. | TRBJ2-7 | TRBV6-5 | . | TGTGCCAGCAGTTACTCCGGACAGCTGTACGAGCAGTACTTC | CASSYSGQLYEQYF
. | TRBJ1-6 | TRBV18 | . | TGTGCCAGCTCACCATCGGTTACCGAGAATTCACCCCTCCACTTT | CASSPSVTENSPLHF
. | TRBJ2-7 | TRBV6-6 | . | TGTGCCAGCAGTTTAGACTCGCTCCTGGAGCAGTACTTC | CASSLDSLLEQYF
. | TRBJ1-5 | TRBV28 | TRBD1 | TGTGCCAGCAAAATCGACAGGGGGCAGGCTCAGCCCCAGCATTTT | CASKIDRGQAQPQHF
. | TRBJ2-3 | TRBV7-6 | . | TGTGCCAGCAGCTTGAGCCATCCCACAGATACGCAGTATTTT | CASSLSHPTDTQYF
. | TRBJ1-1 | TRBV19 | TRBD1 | TGTGCCAGTAGTATAGCTGACAGGGCAGACACTGAAGCTTTCTTT | CASSIADRADTEAFF
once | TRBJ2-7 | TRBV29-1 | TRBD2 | TGCAGCGTTTCAACTAGCGGGAGTGTCTACGAGCAGTACTTC | CSVSTSGSVYEQYF
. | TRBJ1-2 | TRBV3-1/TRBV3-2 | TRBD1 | TGTGCCAGCAGTTTCGGACAGGGGGACGGCTACACCTTC | CASSFGQGDGYTF
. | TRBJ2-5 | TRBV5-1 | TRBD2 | TGCGCCAGCAGCCCAGGACTAGAGCGGGGACAAGAGACCCAGTACTTC | CASSPGLERGQETQYF
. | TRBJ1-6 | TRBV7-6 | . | TGTGCCAGCAGCTTAGTGGGCAGTGGCGTTAATTCACCCCTCCACTTT | CASSLVGSGVNSPLHF
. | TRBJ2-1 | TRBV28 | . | TGTGCCAGCAGTTTAAGAAGCGGGTTTGAGCAGTTCTTC | CASSLRSGFEQFF
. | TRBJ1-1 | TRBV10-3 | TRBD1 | TGTGCCATCTTGCGGGACAGAGACACTGAAGCTTTCTTT | CAILRDRDTEAFF
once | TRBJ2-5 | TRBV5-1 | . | TGCGCCAGCAGCTTGCAAGGGGGTGAGACCCAGTACTTC | CASSLQGGETQYF
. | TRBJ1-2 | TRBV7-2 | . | TGTGCCAGCAGCTTAGACCTAACCTCTAACTATGGCTACACCTTC | CASSLDLTSNYGYTF
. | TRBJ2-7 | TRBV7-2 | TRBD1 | TGTGCCAGCAGCCCTAGTAGGGGACAGGGGGCTTACGAGCAGTACTTC | CASSPSRGQGAYEQYF
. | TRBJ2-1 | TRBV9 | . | TGTGCCAGCAGCGTACTAGCGACTTCGTACAATGAGCAGTTCTTC | CASSVLATSYNEQFF
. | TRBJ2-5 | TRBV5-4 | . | TGTGCCAGCAGCTCGGACTCGTACCAAGAGACCCAGTACTTC | CASSSDSYQETQYF
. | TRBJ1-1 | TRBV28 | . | TGTGCCAGCATTACTTCGGGGGGCGCTGAAGCTTTCTTT | CASITSGGAEAFF
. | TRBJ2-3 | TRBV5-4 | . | TGTGCCAGCAGCGTCCCCGAGAGAGTTGCGCAGTATTTT | CASSVPERVAQYF
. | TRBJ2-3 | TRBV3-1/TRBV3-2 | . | TGTGCCAGCAGCCTCGGAGGCCTCAGCACAGATACGCAGTATTTT | CASSLGGLSTDTQYF
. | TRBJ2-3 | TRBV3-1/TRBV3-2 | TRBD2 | TGTGCCAGCAGCCGACGACTAGCGGGAGGGGGAGATACGCAGTATTTT | CASSRRLAGGGDTQYF
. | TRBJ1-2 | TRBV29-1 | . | TGCAGCGTCACATCTAACTATGGCTACACCTTC | CSVTSNYGYTF
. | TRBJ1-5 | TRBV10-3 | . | TGTGCCATCAGTGAGGCCGGGAATCAGCCCCAGCATTTT | CAISEAGNQPQHF